This T cell receptor (beta chain) stems from a study of blood T cells in healthy people across ages. In the study overall: About one barcoded beta molecule per two T cells came from capture by template switching.

The CDR3 extends over 14 amino acids. Germline CDR1 is KGHDR and CDR2 is SFDVKD. V shed 5 bases and J 4 bases; nucleotides not matched to a gene: 3. Sample-barcoded 5' priming and a J-beta primer mix drove a second PCR of 7 to 11 cycles. TCRdb redid the calling of the 5' RACE reads with MiXCR, one entry per CDR3 protein. This sample has about 760,000 distinct CDR3 sequences; more than 50% occur once, and the top ten carry 25% to 30%. This clonotype occurred once. Its antigen is currently unknown. Overall study results and limits: More naive CD4+ cells and higher diversity marked long-lived donors relative to aged donors. Per million T cells, TCR beta diversity dropped roughly linearly as age increased. For the donors, CMV status was unknown and possibly confounded expanded clonotype changes.

The gene calls are TRBV24-1 and TRBJ2-1; 8 positions match TRBD2. The origin of this receptor is a man aged 40-55 years in good health. The sample taken for sequencing was blood. The CDR3 DNA follows: TGTGCCACCAGTGCAGCGGGAGAGTACAATGAGCAGTTCTTC. Residues: CATSAAGEYNEQFF.